The subject of this entry is one T cell receptor (beta chain). In the original workflow: From reference gene primer amplification, estimates of nucleated cell counts were derived. Sequencing used immunoSEQ multiplex PCR; TCRdb keeps in-frame clones, though not all of them. The V and J calls and clone size come from that table; D and trimming were worked out from the DNA. The sample has roughly 84,000 clones, around 85% seen once. Germline CDR1 reads SGHDN; CDR2 reads FVKESK. This CDR3 spans 14 amino acids. Deletions cut 3 bases from V and 0 bases from J, with 8 bases between. The data belong to a study of blood T cell repertoires in COVID-19. At the level of the study: COVID-19 samples collected from the United States, Italy and Spain covered acute and convalescent phases. The analysed material was cDNA or gDNA that came from T cells, B-cell-depleted T cells, or PBMCs.

The sequenced material came from peripheral blood. The rearrangement links TRBV14 to TRBJ1-1; TRBD1 might be the D (6 bases). This receptor was identified in a man older than 75 with active or convalescent COVID-19. For the CDR3, the DNA is TGTGCCAGCAGCCATAACAGGGTGAACACTGAAGCTTTCTTT. Translating gives CASSHNRVNTEAFF.